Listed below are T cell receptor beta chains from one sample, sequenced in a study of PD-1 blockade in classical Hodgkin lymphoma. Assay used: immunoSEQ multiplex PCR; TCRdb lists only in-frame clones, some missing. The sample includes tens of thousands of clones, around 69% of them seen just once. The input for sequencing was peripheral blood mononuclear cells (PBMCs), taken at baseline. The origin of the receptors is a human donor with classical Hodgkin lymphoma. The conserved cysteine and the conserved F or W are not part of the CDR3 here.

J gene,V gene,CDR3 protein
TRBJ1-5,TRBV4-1,ASSQGWGNQPQH
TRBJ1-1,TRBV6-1,ASSDRDRAEAF
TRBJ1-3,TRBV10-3,AIIGSGNTIY
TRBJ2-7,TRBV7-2,ASSPSPGQGKYEQY
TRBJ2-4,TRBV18,ASSPNGGSGDIQY
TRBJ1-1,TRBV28,ASSPPGLQNTEAF
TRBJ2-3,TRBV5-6,ASRNSGRGGSTDTQY
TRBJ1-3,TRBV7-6,ASSLGNTIY
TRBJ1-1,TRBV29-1,SVEGVRTEAF
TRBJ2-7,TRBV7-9,ASSQGPTGAGEQY
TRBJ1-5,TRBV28,ASIDSNQPQH
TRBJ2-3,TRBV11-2,ASSLPTGTSGD
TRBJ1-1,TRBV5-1,ASSVRAAGNTEAF